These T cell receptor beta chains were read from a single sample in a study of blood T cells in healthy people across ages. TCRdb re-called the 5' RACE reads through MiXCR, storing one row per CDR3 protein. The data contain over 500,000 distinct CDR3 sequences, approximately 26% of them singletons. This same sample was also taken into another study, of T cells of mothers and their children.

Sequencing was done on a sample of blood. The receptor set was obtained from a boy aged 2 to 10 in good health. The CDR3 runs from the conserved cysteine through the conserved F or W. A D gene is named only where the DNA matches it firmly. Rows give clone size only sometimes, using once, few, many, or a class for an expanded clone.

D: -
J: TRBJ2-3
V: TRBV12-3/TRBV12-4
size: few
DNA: TGTGCCAGCAGTTCCAGACAGGCGAGCACAGATACGCAGTATTTT
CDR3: CASSSRQASTDTQYF

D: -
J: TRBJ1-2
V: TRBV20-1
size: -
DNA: TGCAGTGCTAGAAGGTCCTATGGCTACACCTTC
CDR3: CSARRSYGYTF

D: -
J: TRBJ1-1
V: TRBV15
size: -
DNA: TGTGCCACCAGCAGAGATCAGCGTCAGACCTGGGAGTCTGAAGCTTTCTTT
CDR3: CATSRDQRQTWESEAFF

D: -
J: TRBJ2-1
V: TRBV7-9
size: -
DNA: TGTGCCAGCAGCCGTGTGGGGGGCTCCTACAATGAGCAGTTCTTC
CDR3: CASSRVGGSYNEQFF

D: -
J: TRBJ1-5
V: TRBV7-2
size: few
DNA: TGTGCCAGCAGCTCTATAGGACAGCCCCAGCATTTT
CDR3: CASSSIGQPQHF

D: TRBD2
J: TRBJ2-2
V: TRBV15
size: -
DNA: TGTGCCACCAGCAGGACTCCGGGAGGGCGGGTGTTTTTT
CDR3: CATSRTPGGRVFF

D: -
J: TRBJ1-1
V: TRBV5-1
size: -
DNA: TGCGCCAGCAGCTTAGCAGCCGTGAACACTGAAGCTTTCTTT
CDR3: CASSLAAVNTEAFF

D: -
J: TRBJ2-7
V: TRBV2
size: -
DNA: TGTGCCAGCAGAGCAGAGGGTATTGGCGAGCAGTACTTC
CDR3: CASRAEGIGEQYF

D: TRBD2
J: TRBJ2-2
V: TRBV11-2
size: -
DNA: TGTGCCAGCAGCTTAGGTCGGCTAGCGGGAGGGCCGAACACCGGGGAGCTGTTTTTT
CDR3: CASSLGRLAGGPNTGELFF

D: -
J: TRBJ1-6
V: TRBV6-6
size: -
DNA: TGTGCCAGCAGTCGGGGGGAGGAGAATTCACCCCTCCACTTT
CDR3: CASSRGEENSPLHF

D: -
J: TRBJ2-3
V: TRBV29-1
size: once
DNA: TGCAGCGCTGGGGGGCGGACTACAGATACGCAGTATTTT
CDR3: CSAGGRTTDTQYF

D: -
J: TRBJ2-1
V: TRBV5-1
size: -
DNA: TGCGCCAGCAGCTTGGAGGGCTCGGCGTCAGACTACAATGAGCAGTTCTTC
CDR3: CASSLEGSASDYNEQFF

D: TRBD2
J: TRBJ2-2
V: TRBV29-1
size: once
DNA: TGCAGCGTCCTAGCGGGAGCTGTCGGGGAGCTGTTTTTT
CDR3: CSVLAGAVGELFF

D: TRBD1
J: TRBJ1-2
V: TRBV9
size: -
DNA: TGTGCCAGCAGCCAGGACGGACAGGTCGTTGGCTACACCTTC
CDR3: CASSQDGQVVGYTF

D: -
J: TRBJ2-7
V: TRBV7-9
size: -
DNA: TGTGCCAGCAGCTTAGACAGGGCCCTCTCCTACGAGCAGTACTTC
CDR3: CASSLDRALSYEQYF

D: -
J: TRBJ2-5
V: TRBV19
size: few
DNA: TGTGCCAGTAGTATAGGACGGGTCCAGTACTTC
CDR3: CASSIGRVQYF

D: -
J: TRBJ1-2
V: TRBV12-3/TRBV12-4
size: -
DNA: TGTGCCAGCAGTTTAGTAGGGGCTGACTATGGCTACACCTTC
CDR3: CASSLVGADYGYTF

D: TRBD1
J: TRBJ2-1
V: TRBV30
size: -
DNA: TGTGCCTGGAAGCCCTGGTGGGACAGGGGTGACGATGAGCAGTTCTTC
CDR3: CAWKPWWDRGDDEQFF

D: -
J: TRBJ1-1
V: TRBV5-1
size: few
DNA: TGCGCCAGCAGCCGGACAGATGGGAACACTGAAGCTTTCTTT
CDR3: CASSRTDGNTEAFF

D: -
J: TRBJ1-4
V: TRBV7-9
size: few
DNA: TGTGCCAGCAGCGCCTTGGGGAACTCTAATGAAAAACTGTTTTTT
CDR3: CASSALGNSNEKLFF

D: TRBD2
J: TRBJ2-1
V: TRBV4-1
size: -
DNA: TGCGCCAGCAGCCAAACCGGGACTAGCGGCCTCTACAATGAGCAGTTCTTC
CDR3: CASSQTGTSGLYNEQFF

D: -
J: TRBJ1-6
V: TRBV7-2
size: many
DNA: TGTGCCAGCAGCTCAGTGGGACGGTCGAATTCACCCCTCCACTTT
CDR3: CASSSVGRSNSPLHF

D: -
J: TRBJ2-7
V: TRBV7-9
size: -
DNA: TGTGCCAGCAGCTCTTCATACATACGGGACGAAAGCTACGAGCAGTACTTC
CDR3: CASSSSYIRDESYEQYF

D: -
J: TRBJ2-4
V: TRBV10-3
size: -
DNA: TGTGCCATCAGTGAACAGGGTAGGGAAAACATTCAGTACTTC
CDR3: CAISEQGRENIQYF

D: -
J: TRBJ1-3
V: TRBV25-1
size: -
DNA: TGTGCCAGCAGTATGGCTGGGGAGGCTGGAAACACCATATATTTT
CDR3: CASSMAGEAGNTIYF

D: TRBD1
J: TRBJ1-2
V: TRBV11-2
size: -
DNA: TGTGCCAGCAGCCGGTCGGACAGGGACTATGGCTACACCTTC
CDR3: CASSRSDRDYGYTF

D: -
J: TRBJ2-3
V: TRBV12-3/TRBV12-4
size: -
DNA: TGTGCCAGCAAGGAGGCAGGGCTGGCAGATACGCAGTATTTT
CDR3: CASKEAGLADTQYF

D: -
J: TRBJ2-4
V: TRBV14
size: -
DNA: TGTGCCAGCAGCCAAGTGGGCAGAGAAAACATTCAGTACTTC
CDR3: CASSQVGRENIQYF

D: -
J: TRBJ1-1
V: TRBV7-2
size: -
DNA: TGTGCCAGCAGCTACCGTTTTACAGGAAACACTGAAGCTTTCTTT
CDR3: CASSYRFTGNTEAFF

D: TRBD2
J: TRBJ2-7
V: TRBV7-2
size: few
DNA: TGTGCCAGCAGCTACGTTACTAGCGGGGACGAGCAGTACTTC
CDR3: CASSYVTSGDEQYF

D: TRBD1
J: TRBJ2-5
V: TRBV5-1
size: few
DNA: TGCGCCAGCAGCAGGACAGGGGCGCTGGAGACCCAGTACTTC
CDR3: CASSRTGALETQYF

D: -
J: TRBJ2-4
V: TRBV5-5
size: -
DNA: TGTGCCAGCAGCTCCTGGAAAGGAGCCAAAAACATTCAGTACTTC
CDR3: CASSSWKGAKNIQYF

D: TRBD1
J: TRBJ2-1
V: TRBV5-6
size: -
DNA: TGTGCCAGCAGCTGGGACAGCCCCGGCAATGAGCAGTTCTTC
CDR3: CASSWDSPGNEQFF

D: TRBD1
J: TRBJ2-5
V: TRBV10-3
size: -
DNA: TGTGCCATCAGTGACTCTCTGGACAGGGGCCAAGAGACCCAGTACTTC
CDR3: CAISDSLDRGQETQYF

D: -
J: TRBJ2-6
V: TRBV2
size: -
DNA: TGTGCCAGCAGTGAAGGACCTGGGGCCAACGTCCTGACTTTC
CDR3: CASSEGPGANVLTF

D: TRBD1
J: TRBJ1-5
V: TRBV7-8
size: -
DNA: TGTGCCAGCAGCACAAGACAGGGGAGCAATCAGCCCCAGCATTTT
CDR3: CASSTRQGSNQPQHF

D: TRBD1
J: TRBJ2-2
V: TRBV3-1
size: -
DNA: TGTGCCAGCAGCCCTCGACAGGGCAACGGGGAGCTGTTTTTT
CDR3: CASSPRQGNGELFF

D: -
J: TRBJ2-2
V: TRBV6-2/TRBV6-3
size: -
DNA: TGTGCCAGCAGTCACCTTGGACGGGTTGACACCGGGGAGCTGTTTTTT
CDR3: CASSHLGRVDTGELFF

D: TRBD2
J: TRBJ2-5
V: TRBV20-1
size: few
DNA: TGCAGTGCTAGAAGGGAGGCGGGAGGAGTCGGAGAGACCCAGTACTTC
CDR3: CSARREAGGVGETQYF